This passage covers 25 T cell receptor beta chains from one sample sequenced in a study of CD8 T cells in ankylosing spondylitis. Study-wide findings and caveats: Among TCR beta sequences, a motif of under 10 highly homologous variants appeared characteristic of ankylosing spondylitis blood.

Antigens of these TCRs are unknown. TCRdb redid the calling of the 5' RACE reads with MiXCR, one entry per CDR3 protein. This table has approximately 540,000 distinct CDR3 sequences, roughly 13% appearing once. The specimen sequenced was blood, either unsorted or a sorted T cell fraction (not recorded which). The receptors stem from a male donor with ankylosing spondylitis.

This clonotype showed up many times. This rearrangement joins TRBV7-9 to TRBJ1-2; D is ambiguous. The CDR3 loop spans 12 amino acids. Germline V gene data show CDR1 as SEHNR and CDR2 as FQNEAQ (reference sequence). Trimming removed 1 base at V and 8 bases at J, with 8 bases between. DNA for the CDR3: TGTGCCAGCAGCTTAGACAATGGAGGCTACACCTTC. Its protein is CASSLDNGGYTF.

This clonotype was seen only a few times. This sequence joins TRBV20-1 and TRBJ2-3; the D is unclear. V lost 1 base, J lost 0 bases, and 8 bases lay in between. The CDR3 covers 14 residues. Per the germline V gene, CDR1 is DFQATT and CDR2 is SNEGSKA (reference sequence). Here the CDR3 DNA reads TGCAGTGCTAGAGGACCACGGAGCACAGATACGCAGTATTTT. Residues: CSARGPRSTDTQYF.

A few counts support this clonotype. The chain combines TRBV20-1 with TRBJ2-3; the match to TRBD1 covers 7 bases. Germline loops: CDR1 DFQATT, CDR2 SNEGSKA (reference sequence). The CDR3 consists of 16 residues. J was trimmed by 3 bases and V by 4 bases; bases with no gene match: 13. CDR3 sequence: CSATQGRGFLTDTQYF. Written as DNA, the CDR3 is TGCAGTGCTACACAGGGCAGGGGGTTTTTAACAGATACGCAGTATTTT.

The chain recombines TRBV29-1 with TRBJ2-5, with 9 bases matching TRBD1. Germline-derived CDR1 and CDR2 are SQVTM and ANQGSEA. Losses at the gene ends were 4 bases for V and 7 bases for J; bases not matched to a gene: 7. The CDR3 spans 13 residues. This chain's CDR3 is CSVAETGGSTQYF. In nucleotides, the CDR3 is TGCAGCGTTGCCGAGACAGGGGGATCGACCCAGTACTTC.

This chain uses TRBV20-1 with TRBJ1-2, with D maybe TRBD1 (5 bases). Trimming left V 6 bases short and J 2 bases short, with 13 bases between. Germline V gene data show CDR1 as DFQATT and CDR2 as SNEGSKA (reference sequence). The CDR3 totals 13 residues. CDR3 protein: CSAFPQGNYGYTF. The DNA of the CDR3 is TGCAGTGCCTTCCCCCAGGGCAACTATGGCTACACCTTC.

This chain connects TRBV5-1 to TRBJ2-1, with D unclear. CDR3 length: 14 residues. CDR1 is SGHRS, CDR2 YFSETQ, per germline. Between the trimmed V and J ends, which lost 1 base and 8 bases, there was a span of 13 bases. Here the CDR3 reads CASSLMSSNDEQFF. The CDR3 coding sequence is TGCGCCAGCAGCTTGATGTCATCTAACGATGAGCAGTTCTTC.

This clonotype was detected only a few times. This sequence joins TRBV7-7 and TRBJ1-2; tentatively, D is TRBD1 (5 bases). This CDR3 spans 17 amino acids. The germline CDR1 and CDR2 sequences are SSHAT and FNYEAQ (reference sequence). The V gene lost 6 bases and the J gene lost 2 bases, with 22 bases spanning the gap. This CDR3 reads CASSPDGTPKGNYGYTF. CDR3 sequence (DNA): TGTGCCAGCAGTCCTGACGGGACCCCCAAGGGGAACTATGGCTACACCTTC.

This sequence joins TRBV20-1 and TRBJ1-1, with a tentative D call TRBD1 (5 bases). The CDR3 loop spans 16 amino acids. V dropped 1 base and J dropped 1 base, with 16 bases sitting between them. The germline V gene encodes CDR1 DFQATT and CDR2 SNEGSKA (reference sequence). The CDR3 spells CSARVGAGRQNTEAFF. Here the CDR3 DNA reads TGCAGTGCTAGAGTCGGCGCGGGACGGCAGAACACTGAAGCTTTCTTT.

V gene TRBV15 combines with J gene TRBJ2-3; 7 positions agree with TRBD1. In germline, CDR1 is LNHNV, CDR2 YYDKDF (reference sequence). V lost 1 base and J lost 3; bases outside the gene matches: 7. The CDR3 is made up of 16 amino acids. The CDR3 bases are TGTGCCACCAGCAGAGCCCTAACAGGGGAGACAGATACGCAGTATTTT. It translates to CATSRALTGETDTQYF.

This clonotype was seen a few times. The chain has TRBV11-2 and TRBJ2-3; D is unclear. Trimming took 5 bases from V and 2 from J, leaving 11 bases between them. Germline CDR1 is SGHAT and CDR2 is FQNNGV. The CDR3 consists of 14 residues. For the CDR3, the DNA is TGTGCCAGCAGCCCCGCGTGGTCCACAGATACGCAGTATTTT. This gives the protein CASSPAWSTDTQYF.

V gene TRBV7-9 combines with J gene TRBJ1-4, with a possible D match to TRBD1 (6 bases). The CDR3 spans 13 residues. The V end lost 6 bases, the J end lost 7 bases, and 12 bases lay between the germline ends. Per germline, CDR1 SEHNR and CDR2 FQNEAQ (reference sequence). The CDR3 coding sequence is TGTGCCAGCAGTCCCGGGACACTTGAAAAACTGTTTTTT. Protein: CASSPGTLEKLFF. Using reference TRBV7-9 and TRBJ1-4 for the parts outside the CDR3, the full variable domain is DTGVSQNPRHKITKRGQNVTFRCDPISEHNRLYWYRQTLGQGPEFLTYFQNEAQLEKSRLLSDRFSAERPKGSFSTLEIQRTEQGDSAMYLCASSPGTLEKLFFGSGTQLSVL.

The V gene is TRBV2, the J gene TRBJ1-5; 12 nucleotides align to TRBD1. The junction had 2 bases not matched to a gene; V was cut back by 4 bases and J by 1 base. CDR3 length: 16 amino acids. Germline lookup yields CDR1 SNHLY and CDR2 FYNNEI. CDR3 DNA sequence: TGTGCCAGCAGTGCGGGACAGGGGGCGAGCAATCAGCCCCAGCATTTT. Amino acid sequence: CASSAGQGASNQPQHF. Complete variable domain (other parts from reference TRBV2 and TRBJ1-5): EPEVTQTPSHQVTQMGQEVILRCVPISNHLYFYWYRQILGQKVEFLVSFYNNEISEKSEIFDDQFSVERPDGSNFTLKIRSTKLEDSAMYFCASSAGQGASNQPQHFGDGTRLSIL.

This clonotype was recorded a few times. This chain connects TRBV28 to TRBJ1-3; TRBD1 might be the D (5 bases). This CDR3 is 16 amino acids long. Trimming took 6 bases from V and 0 from J, leaving 15 bases between them. Germline V CDR1 and CDR2: MDHEN, SYDVKM. The CDR3 DNA sequence: TGTGCCAGCAGGACCCCCTTGGGACCCTCTGGAAACACCATATATTTT. Protein sequence: CASRTPLGPSGNTIYF.

The CDR3 DNA reads as TGTGCCAGCAGTTTATCGGGCGGTGATCTGGGGAGTTATACGCAGTATTTT. Protein product: CASSLSGGDLGSYTQYF. This sequence joins TRBV27 and TRBJ2-3; possibly TRBD2 for D (5 bases). The CDR3 consists of 17 residues. Germline V gene lookup returns CDR1 MNHEY and CDR2 SMNVEV (reference sequence). Trimming took 0 bases from V and 7 from J, leaving 20 bases between them.

This clonotype has ten or more counts. V is TRBV7-8 and J is TRBJ2-7; D ambiguous. This CDR3 spans 12 amino acids. V was trimmed by 5 bases and J by 3 bases, leaving 8 bases between them. CDR1 and CDR2 (germline): SGHVS, FQNEAQ. This CDR3 is CASSGVFYEQYF. The CDR3 DNA follows: TGTGCCAGCAGCGGGGTATTCTACGAGCAGTACTTC.

The chain is built from TRBV7-2 and TRBJ2-2; TRBD2 might be the D (5 bases). Trimming removed 6 bases at V and 1 base at J, with 9 bases between. Germline CDR1 reads SGHTA; CDR2 reads FQGNSA. The CDR3 length is 14 residues. CDR3 nucleotide sequence: TGTGCCAGCAGGGGAGCCGGGAACACCGGGGAGCTGTTTTTT. This sequence encodes CASRGAGNTGELFF.

V and J are TRBV11-3 and TRBJ1-4; no clear D. The CDR3 totals 15 residues. V was trimmed by 1 base and J by 7 bases, leaving 13 bases between them. CDR1 SGHNT and CDR2 YENEEA come from the germline V gene. CDR3 DNA sequence: TGTGCCAGCAGCTTAGGAGTCAGATTGGTTGAAAAACTGTTTTTT. Protein sequence: CASSLGVRLVEKLFF.

The sample holds a few counts of this clonotype. The chain is built from TRBV5-1 and TRBJ1-5; 9 bases map to TRBD1. V lost 4 bases, J lost 2 bases, and 7 bases stayed unmatched. The CDR3 runs to 16 residues. The germline gives CDR1 SGHRS, CDR2 YFSETQ. The CDR3 DNA follows: TGCGCCAGCAGCCCTGGTTGGACAGGGGGCAATCAGCCCCAGCATTTT. This gives the protein CASSPGWTGGNQPQHF.

The chain recombines TRBV29-1 with TRBJ1-1, with TRBD1 matching 8 bases. V lost 6 bases and J lost 3; bases outside the gene matches: 6. This CDR3 is 13 amino acids long. Germline V lookup: CDR1 SQVTM, CDR2 ANQGSEA. This CDR3 is CSVAATGDTEAFF. The CDR3 bases are TGCAGCGTGGCAGCGACAGGGGACACTGAAGCTTTCTTT.

The chain has TRBV20-1 and TRBJ2-5; 7 nucleotides match TRBD2. V trimming: 6 bases; J trimming: 0 bases; junction bases outside the gene matches: 10. This CDR3 is 15 amino acids long. CDR1 is DFQATT and CDR2 is SNEGSKA in the germline V gene (reference sequence). CDR3 region: CSAAWDYLHQETQYF. CDR3 bases: TGCAGTGCAGCCTGGGACTACCTTCACCAAGAGACCCAGTACTTC.

The J gene is TRBJ2-2, the V gene TRBV2; the D gene is possibly TRBD1 (5 bases). The CDR3 is 13 amino acids. Germline loops: CDR1 SNHLY, CDR2 FYNNEI. Between the trimmed V and J ends, which lost 7 bases and 4 bases, there was a span of 10 bases. CDR3 sequence reads: CASTQGTTGELFF. The DNA of the CDR3 is TGTGCCAGCACCCAGGGTACCACCGGGGAGCTGTTTTTT.

This clonotype was seen a few times. V is TRBV29-1 and J is TRBJ2-1; 7 bases are shared with TRBD1. The CDR3 loop spans 21 amino acids. With 6 bases clipped from V and 9 bases from J, the junction kept 35 bases outside the gene matches. Germline loops: CDR1 SQVTM, CDR2 ANQGSEA. CDR3 sequence (DNA): TGCAGCGTCCGTCCAGTGGGAAAGACAGGGAATCCCGAGCCACCTTACGGTGAGCAGTTCTTC. This encodes CSVRPVGKTGNPEPPYGEQFF.

In DNA, the CDR3 is TGTGCCAGCAGGACCACGGGGACAGCGAACACCGGGGAGCTGTTTTTT. Its translation: CASRTTGTANTGELFF. V is TRBV6-1 and J is TRBJ2-2; 7 nucleotides match TRBD1. Germline trimming cut 6 bases from V and 0 bases from J; bases unmatched to any gene: 7. This CDR3 is 16 amino acids long. Per the germline V gene, CDR1 is MNHNS and CDR2 is SASEGT.

This clonotype was seen a few times. The rearrangement uses TRBV7-9 and TRBJ2-1, with 8 bases fitting TRBD2. The CDR3 has 15 residues. The junction had 8 bases not matched to a gene; V was cut back by 5 bases and J by 5 bases. Per germline, CDR1 SEHNR and CDR2 FQNEAQ (reference sequence). CDR3 residues: CASSEFTSGHNEQFF. For the CDR3, the DNA is TGTGCCAGCAGCGAGTTCACTAGCGGACACAATGAGCAGTTCTTC.

This clonotype was detected only a few times. The chain uses TRBV5-1 and TRBJ2-1; 9 bases fit TRBD1. V lost 7 bases and J lost 5; bases outside the gene matches: 10. Germline lookup yields CDR1 SGHRS and CDR2 YFSETQ. The CDR3 length is 15 residues. DNA of the CDR3: TGCGCCAGCCGGATGACAGGGGGTACCCACAATGAGCAGTTCTTC. It is translated as CASRMTGGTHNEQFF.